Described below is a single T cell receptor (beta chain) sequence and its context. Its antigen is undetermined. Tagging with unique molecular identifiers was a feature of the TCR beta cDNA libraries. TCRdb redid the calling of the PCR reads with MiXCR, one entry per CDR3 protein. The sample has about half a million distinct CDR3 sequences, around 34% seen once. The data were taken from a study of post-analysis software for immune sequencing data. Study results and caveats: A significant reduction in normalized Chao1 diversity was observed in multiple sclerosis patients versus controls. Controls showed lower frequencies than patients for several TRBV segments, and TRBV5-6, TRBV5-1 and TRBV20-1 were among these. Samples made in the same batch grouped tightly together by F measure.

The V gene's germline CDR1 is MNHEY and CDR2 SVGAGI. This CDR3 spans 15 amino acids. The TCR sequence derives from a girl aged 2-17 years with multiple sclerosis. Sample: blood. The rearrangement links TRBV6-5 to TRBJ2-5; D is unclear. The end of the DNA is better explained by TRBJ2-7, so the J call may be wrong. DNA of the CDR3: TGTGCCAGCAGTATGGGTCTAACTCCGAGGTACGAGCAGTACTTC. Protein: CASSMGLTPRYEQYF.